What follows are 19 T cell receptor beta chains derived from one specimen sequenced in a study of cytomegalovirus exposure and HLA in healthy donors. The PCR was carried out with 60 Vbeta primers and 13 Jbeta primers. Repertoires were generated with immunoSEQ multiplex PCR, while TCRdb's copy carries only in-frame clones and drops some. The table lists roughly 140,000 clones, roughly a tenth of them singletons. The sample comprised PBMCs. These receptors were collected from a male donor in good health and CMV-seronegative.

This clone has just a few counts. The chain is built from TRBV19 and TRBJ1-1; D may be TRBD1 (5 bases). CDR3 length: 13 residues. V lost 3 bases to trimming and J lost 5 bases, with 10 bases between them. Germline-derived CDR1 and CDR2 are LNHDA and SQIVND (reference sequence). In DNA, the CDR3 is TGTGCCAGTAGTATGGGGACTTCAACTGAAGCTTTCTTT. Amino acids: CASSMGTSTEAFF. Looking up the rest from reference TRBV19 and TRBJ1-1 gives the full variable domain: DGGITQSPKYLFRKEGQNVTLSCEQNLNHDAMYWYRQDPGQGLRLIYYSQIVNDFQKGDIAEGYSVSREKKESFPLTVTSAQKNPTAFYLCASSMGTSTEAFFGQGTRLTVV.

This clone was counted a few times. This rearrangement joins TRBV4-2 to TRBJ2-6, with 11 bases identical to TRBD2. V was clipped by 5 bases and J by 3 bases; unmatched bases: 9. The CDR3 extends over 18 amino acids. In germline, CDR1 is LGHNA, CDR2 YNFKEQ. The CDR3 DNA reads TGTGCCAGCAGCTCGCACGTTAGCGGGAGGGGTGGGGCCAACGTCCTGACTTTC. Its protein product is CASSSHVSGRGGANVLTF.

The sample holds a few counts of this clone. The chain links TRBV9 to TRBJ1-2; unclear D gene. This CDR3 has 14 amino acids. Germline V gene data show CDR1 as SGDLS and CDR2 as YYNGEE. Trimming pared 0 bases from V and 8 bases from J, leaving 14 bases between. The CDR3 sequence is CASSVALVSGGYTF. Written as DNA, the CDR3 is TGTGCCAGCAGCGTAGCTCTGGTCTCGGGGGGCTACACCTTC.

The CDR3 loop is CASSDRDTNVVYGYTF. CDR3 DNA: TGTGCCAGCAGTGACCGGGACACCAATGTTGTCTATGGCTACACCTTC. The chain links TRBV2 to TRBJ1-2; D is possibly TRBD1 (6 bases). Trimming pared 3 bases from V and 4 bases from J, leaving 18 bases between. This CDR3 spans 16 amino acids. Germline V gene sequence: CDR1 SNHLY, CDR2 FYNNEI. Filled out from reference TRBV2 and TRBJ1-2, the complete variable domain reads EPEVTQTPSHQVTQMGQEVILRCVPISNHLYFYWYRQILGQKVEFLVSFYNNEISEKSEIFDDQFSVERPDGSNFTLKIRSTKLEDSAMYFCASSDRDTNVVYGYTFGSGTRLTVV.

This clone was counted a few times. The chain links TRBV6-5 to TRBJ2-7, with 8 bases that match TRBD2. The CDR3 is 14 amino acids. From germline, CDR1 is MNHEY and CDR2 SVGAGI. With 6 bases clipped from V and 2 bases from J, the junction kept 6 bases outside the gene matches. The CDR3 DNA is TGTGCCAGCAGCAGGCTAGCGGGTACCTACGAGCAGTACTTC. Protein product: CASSRLAGTYEQYF.

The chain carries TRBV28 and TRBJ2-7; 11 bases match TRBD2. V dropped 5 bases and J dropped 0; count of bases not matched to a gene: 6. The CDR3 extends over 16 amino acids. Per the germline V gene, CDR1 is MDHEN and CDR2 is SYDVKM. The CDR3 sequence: CASSRLAGSPSYEQYF. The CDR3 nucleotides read TGTGCCAGCAGTCGACTAGCGGGATCCCCCTCCTACGAGCAGTACTTC.

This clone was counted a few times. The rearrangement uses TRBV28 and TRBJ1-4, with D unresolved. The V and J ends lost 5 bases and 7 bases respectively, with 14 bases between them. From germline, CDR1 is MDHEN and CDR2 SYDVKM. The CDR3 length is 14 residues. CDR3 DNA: TGTGCCAGCAGTCCCATGGGAGGGCCTGAAAAACTGTTTTTT. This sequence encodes CASSPMGGPEKLFF. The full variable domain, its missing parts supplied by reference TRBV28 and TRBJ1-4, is DVKVTQSSRYLVKRTGEKVFLECVQDMDHENMFWYRQDPGLGLRLIYFSYDVKMKEKGDIPEGYSVSREKKERFSLILESASTNQTSMYLCASSPMGGPEKLFFGSGTQLSVL.

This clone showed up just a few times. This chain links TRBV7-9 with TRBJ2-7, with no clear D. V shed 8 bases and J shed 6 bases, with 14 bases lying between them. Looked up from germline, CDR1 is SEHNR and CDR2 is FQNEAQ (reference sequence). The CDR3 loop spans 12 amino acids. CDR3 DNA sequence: TGTGCCAGCGGCTCGGAGCCAAGCGAGCAGTACTTC. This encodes CASGSEPSEQYF.

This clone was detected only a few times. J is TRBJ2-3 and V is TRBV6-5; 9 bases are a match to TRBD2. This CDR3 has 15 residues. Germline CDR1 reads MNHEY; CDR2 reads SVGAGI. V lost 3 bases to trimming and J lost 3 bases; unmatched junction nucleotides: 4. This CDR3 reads CASSYGGGATDTQYF. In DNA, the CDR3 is TGTGCCAGCAGTTATGGCGGGGGGGCGACAGATACGCAGTATTTT.

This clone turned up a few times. CDR3 amino acids: CASSVRGGGETQYF. In DNA, the CDR3 is TGTGCCAGCAGCGTCCGCGGGGGTGGCGAGACCCAGTACTTC. The gene calls are TRBV9 and TRBJ2-5; 7 bases agree with TRBD2. Trimming removed 2 bases from V and 5 bases from J; junction bases left unmatched: 6. Looked up from germline, CDR1 is SGDLS and CDR2 is YYNGEE. The CDR3 length is 14 residues.

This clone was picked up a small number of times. CDR3 nucleotides: TGCAGCGTGGAGGGGTTGTCTAGCGGGATGAACAATGAGCAGTTCTTC. This codes for CSVEGLSSGMNNEQFF. J is TRBJ2-1 and V is TRBV29-1; 9 bases line up with TRBD2. CDR1 is SQVTM and CDR2 is ANQGSEA in the germline V gene. The CDR3 length is 16 residues. The V segment lost 6 bases and the J segment 5 bases; nucleotides outside the gene matches: 14.

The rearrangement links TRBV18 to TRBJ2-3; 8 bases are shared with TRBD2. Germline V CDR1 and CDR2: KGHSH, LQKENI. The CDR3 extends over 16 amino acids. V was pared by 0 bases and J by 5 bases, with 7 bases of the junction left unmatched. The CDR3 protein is CASSPPPRAGGDTQYF. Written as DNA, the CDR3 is TGTGCCAGCTCACCACCTCCTCGGGCGGGGGGAGATACGCAGTATTTT.

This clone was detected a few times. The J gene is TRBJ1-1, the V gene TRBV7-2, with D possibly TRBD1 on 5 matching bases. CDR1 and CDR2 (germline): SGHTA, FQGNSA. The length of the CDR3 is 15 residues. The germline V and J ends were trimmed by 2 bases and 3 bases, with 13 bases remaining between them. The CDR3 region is CASSLLWGPYTEAFF. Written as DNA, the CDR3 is TGTGCCAGCAGCTTATTGTGGGGCCCCTACACTGAAGCTTTCTTT.

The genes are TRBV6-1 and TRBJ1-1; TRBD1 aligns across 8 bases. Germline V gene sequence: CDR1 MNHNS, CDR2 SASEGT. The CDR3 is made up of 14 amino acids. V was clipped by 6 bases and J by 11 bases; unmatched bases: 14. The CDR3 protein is CASSVDRGGLEAFF. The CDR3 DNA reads TGTGCCAGCAGCGTCGACAGGGGAGGGTTGGAGGCTTTCTTT.

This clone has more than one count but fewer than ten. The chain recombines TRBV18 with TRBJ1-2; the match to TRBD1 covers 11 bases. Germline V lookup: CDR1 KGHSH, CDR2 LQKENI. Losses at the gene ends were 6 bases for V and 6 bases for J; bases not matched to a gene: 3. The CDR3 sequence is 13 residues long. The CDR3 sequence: CASSADRGHGYTF. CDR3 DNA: TGTGCCAGCTCGGCGGACAGGGGGCATGGCTACACCTTC.

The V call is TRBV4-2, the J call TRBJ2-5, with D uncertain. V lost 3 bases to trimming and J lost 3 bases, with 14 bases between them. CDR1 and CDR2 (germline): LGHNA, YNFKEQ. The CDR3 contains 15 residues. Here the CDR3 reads CASSQTARLEETQYF. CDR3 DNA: TGTGCCAGCAGCCAGACGGCCCGCCTAGAAGAGACCCAGTACTTC.

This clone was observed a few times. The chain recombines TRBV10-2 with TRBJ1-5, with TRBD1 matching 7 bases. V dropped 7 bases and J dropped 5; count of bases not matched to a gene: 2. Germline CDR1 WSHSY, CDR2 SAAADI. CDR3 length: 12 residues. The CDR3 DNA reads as TGCGCCAGCACTACAGGGGATCAGCCCCAGCATTTT. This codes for CASTTGDQPQHF.

Here the CDR3 DNA reads TGTGCCAGAAGCTTTCGGACAGGCTCCTCTGGAAACACCATATATTTT. It is translated as CARSFRTGSSGNTIYF. The chain carries TRBV5-3 and TRBJ1-3, with 7 bases that match TRBD1. TRBV5-3 qualifies as an ORF whose function is uncertain. CDR3 length: 16 amino acids. With V trimmed by 2 bases and J by 0 bases, 5 bases remained unmatched.

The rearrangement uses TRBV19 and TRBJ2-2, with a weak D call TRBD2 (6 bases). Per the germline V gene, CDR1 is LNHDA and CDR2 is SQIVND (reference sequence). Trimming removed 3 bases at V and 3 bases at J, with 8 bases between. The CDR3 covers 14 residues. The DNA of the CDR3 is TGTGCCAGTAGTATGGAGGGCCACACCGGGGAGCTGTTTTTT. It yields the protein CASSMEGHTGELFF. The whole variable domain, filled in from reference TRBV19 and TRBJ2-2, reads DGGITQSPKYLFRKEGQNVTLSCEQNLNHDAMYWYRQDPGQGLRLIYYSQIVNDFQKGDIAEGYSVSREKKESFPLTVTSAQKNPTAFYLCASSMEGHTGELFFGEGSRLTVL.